This TCR beta chain is from a study of T cell responses to AZD1222 COVID-19 vaccine. A note on this clone: Its antigen is unidentified.

V dropped 0 bases and J dropped 4 bases, with 16 bases sitting between them. The CDR3 consists of 17 residues. Germline CDR1 reads MNHEY; CDR2 reads SVGEGT. Libraries were prepared by immunoSEQ multiplex PCR; TCRdb keeps only in-frame clonotypes and omits some of them. In the table there are about 130,000 clones, 93% of which are singletons. Points from the study as a whole: Once two AZD1222 doses were given, Spike-specific TCR breadth and depth went up. Variant regions that are unmutated are reportedly the target of nearly half of spike-specific TCRs.

Source: peripheral blood, taken on day 0 of AZD1222 vaccination. The chain joins TRBV6-2 or TRBV6-3 to TRBJ2-4; tentatively, D is TRBD1 or TRBD2 (7 bases each). The sequence was collected from an adult in good health. Here the CDR3 reads CASSYSGRGRGKNIQYF. The CDR3 DNA follows: TGTGCCAGCAGTTACTCGGGGAGGGGGCGAGGGAAAAACATTCAGTACTTC.